The sequence of this T cell receptor (beta chain) was determined in a study of cytomegalovirus exposure and HLA in healthy donors (dated by TCRdb to 2017 to 2019). Broadly, across the study: According to an earlier analysis of 587 of the donors, 150 million to 200 million T cells yielded approximately 120 million unique TCR beta sequences and 276 Gb of sequence data. Donor age, sex, ethnicity and CMV serostatus were collected together with the repertoire data. The study aimed to test whether cataloging public T cell receptors could reveal signatures of past pathogen exposure. About 330 gigabases of sequencing data and 91 million or so unique TCR sequences made up an early release that covered approximately 620 HLA-typed donors. Class I and class II HLA loci were covered by the typing at four-digit resolution. Across 398 genotyped donors of the cohort, an average of roughly 250,000 unique TCR beta nucleotide sequences per donor were sequenced, and roughly 18% of those sequences were non-productive. Genome-wide SNP genotypes for about 65% of the roughly 670 donors were used in a later genetic analysis, which treated that subset as a discovery cohort. Of the approximately 400 genotyped donors, about 80% fell in the genetic ancestry cluster associated with self-reported Caucasian donors. A later analysis re-examined previously published TCR beta repertoires from several hundred donors and added high-resolution HLA genotyping to investigate patterns of TCR occurrence. The T cell repertoires of 666 subjects were profiled by immunosequencing and related to cytomegalovirus serostatus. Typing coverage varied by locus: 629-630 donors for A, B, C, DRB1 and DQB1; roughly 560 for DQA1; 600 to 610 for DPA1; roughly 450 for DPB1. Besides the first cohort of 550 to 750 subjects, a separate validation cohort made up of around 120 different subjects was used. An earlier analysis of 587 of the donors applied high-throughput TCR beta sequencing to assess whether each TCR beta V gene segment acted as functional or pseudogenic. Because of strong linkage in the cohort, roughly five DR-DQ haplotypes were treated as single units for association and clustering. To predict cytomegalovirus infection status, the study brought together high-throughput TCR immunosequencing, statistical association of individual TCRs with disease status, and machine learning. All discovery cohort repertoires had been generated using a single sequencing platform. In the later analysis, no new phenotypic data were used to find candidate immune exposures; instead, reliance was placed on TCR beta sequences and their occurrence across donors.

This clone appeared a single time. Its recognized antigen is unknown. No much larger clone is present one base from it, and per-base qualities are unavailable. Looking up the germline V gene yields CDR1 SGHTA and CDR2 FQGTGA. Cut back by 9 bases and 4 bases, the V and J ends lie 7 bases apart. The CDR3 starts with the cysteine, ends with the phenylalanine, and has 11 residues. Left in the record is the CDR3 DNA by itself, 33 bases read in frame from the first base. Study-wide conclusions, independent of this receptor: Presence/absence analyses assumed roughly uniform sequencing depth across donors, an assumption that may not hold. In an earlier analysis of 500 to 650 of the donors, most TCR beta V segments appeared in productive rearrangements about 90% or about 30% of the time, broadly matching IMGT annotations. In a later genetic analysis, a missense DCLRE1C variant was associated with V-gene and J-gene trimming of TCR beta chains, and the association was replicated in an independent cohort. In a later analysis, several top co-occurrence clusters were reported to appear linked to parvovirus B19, influenza, CMV and Epstein-Barr virus. In a later genetic analysis, fewer N-insertions in productive TCRs were reported among donors in an Asian-associated ancestry cluster than the roughly 670-donor mean. Most TCR sequences were observed very rarely across donors, whereas some public TCRs were present in many individuals. In both the original and validation cohorts, the classifier was reported to diagnose cytomegalovirus status with high specificity and sensitivity. The cohort was sequenced for TCR beta chains only, and without alpha or paired-chain data the features that could be detected were limited. A total of 150 or so TCR beta chains were listed by the study as associated with cytomegalovirus. When HLA alleles, especially DR and DQ, strongly co-occurred, attributing TCR associations to individual alleles was difficult. According to the authors, the approach could potentially be generalized to other disease states and immunological phenotypes. The 87-base-pair reads could not distinguish some IMGT-functional V segments, including TRBV6-2 and TRBV6-3, so those segments were excluded. Because counts were too low, some 16 rarely observed V segments, including chromosome 9 orphons, were excluded from the earlier analysis of some 590 of the donors. In a later analysis, HLA-associated TCR beta chains showed more clonal expansion and lower generation probabilities than non-associated chains that were equally common. In a later analysis, TCR association rates were found to vary across HLA loci, with the most associated TCRs seen for DRB1 alleles and the fewest for HLA-C alleles. At a false discovery rate of 0.05, a later analysis linked around 17,000 TCR beta sequences to specific HLA alleles. Because HLA typing was missing for some donors at each locus, association tests included only the typed subset. A further reported finding was that TCR beta sequences accurately predicted the HLA-A and HLA-B alleles for most subjects in the first cohort. A cluster of highly shared sequence variants was judged likely to be a technical artifact of the sequencing pipeline. In vitro tests confirmed that three of the cytomegalovirus-associated TCR beta chains recognize cytomegalovirus antigens. According to a later analysis, most CMV-associated TCR beta chains appeared to be HLA-restricted, and the HLA associations seemed to be driven largely by CMV exposure. For the cohort, immune exposure information was limited to CMV serostatus. Linkage disequilibrium might explain the correlated functional status among segregating V segments, but an unknown experimental factor could not be excluded.

The library was prepared using the immunoSEQ multiplex PCR assay. For the multiplex PCR, a mixture combining 60 forward primers for TCR Vbeta segments and 13 reverse primers for TCR Jbeta segments was used. A multiplex PCR assay on genomic DNA amplified the CDR3 region of rearranged TCR beta genes. On the Illumina HiSeq System, the amplified TCR beta libraries were sequenced as 87-base-pair reads. On the authors' methods: In a later analysis, tens of millions of unique TCR beta chains were counted across the 500 to 850 repertoires, and around 11 million of these chains were shared by at least two donors. A nearest-neighbor algorithm error-corrected the raw reads and collapsed the reads into unique sequences, merging closely related sequences to remove PCR and sequencing errors. To assign V, D and J gene segments, CDR3 sequences were aligned to IMGT reference sequences. For a sequence to be retained, a match of at least six nucleotides was required to both a V gene segment and a J gene segment. Rearrangements were classified as productive when the CDR3 lacked stop codons and remained in frame with V and J, and all other rearrangements were classified as non-productive. Following IMGT convention, CDR3 was defined as the stretch from the second conserved V-encoded cysteine up to the conserved J-encoded phenylalanine. Sequences without an unambiguous match to a single V gene segment were excluded from the earlier analysis of 500 to 700 of the donors. In an earlier analysis of roughly 600 of the donors, a V segment was called functional when productive rearrangements were above 56.7%, and segregating when the standard deviation between donors exceeded 5%. A statistical classification framework was built to diagnose cytomegalovirus status from the catalog of TCR beta chain sequences. In a later analysis, TCR nucleotide sequences were compared against IMGT/GENE-DB human TR gene sequences so that V and J genes could be assigned. A later analysis assigned CDR3 sequences and most-parsimonious VDJ recombination scenarios with the TCRdist pipeline. A later analysis defined each TCR beta chain by its CDR3 amino acid sequence plus V-gene family, and excluded reads lacking a unique V-gene family. As a way to deal with suspected cross-contamination and a sequencing artifact, a later analysis dropped under 600 nucleotide sequences that were highly shared and had low generation probability. For each public chain, a later analysis derived a clonal expansion index from normalized ranks of inferred template counts within each repertoire. In a later analysis, generation probabilities were computed with a VDJ recombination model fitted to out-of-frame rearrangements, and the resulting probabilities were checked against IGoR. In a later analysis, TCR-TCR, TCR-HLA and TCR-CMV co-occurrence was scored with hypergeometric tests, and a repertoire-size bias correction was applied to TCR pairs. In a later analysis, false discovery rates were estimated by permuting HLA or CMV assignments 20 times. In a later analysis, co-occurring TCRs were grouped with DBSCAN, and TCRdist sequence similarity was added when clustering was performed within HLA-allele-positive subsets. Repertoires with fewer than 30,000 or more than 120,000 public chains were left out of co-occurrence clustering, as were five repertoires with anomalous nucleotide sharing. As stored in TCRdb, this immuneACCESS dataset retains in-frame rearrangements with V and J assigned. A fraction of the clones does not appear; measured against another copy, unresolved V genes explain less than half of the discrepancy, and the remainder lacks a known reason. V and J calls and clone size are those listed in that table; D and trimming were worked out from the DNA. In this sample the table shows around 130,000 clones, approximately 82% of which occur a single time. Approximately 3% of the sample comes from the top ten.

The cohort consisted of 650 to 700 healthy bone marrow donors. At the time of sampling, all cohort members were nominally healthy, though unrecorded immune exposures were likely present. The donor was CMV seronegative and was included in the group of around 320 seronegative cohort members. Each donor provided a peripheral blood sample, and peripheral blood mononuclear cells were used for TCR beta sequencing. The Qiagen DNeasy Blood Extraction Kit was used to extract genomic DNA from the blood cell samples. This clonotype was sampled from a boy aged 2 to 10 in good health and CMV-seronegative. Sequencing was done on a sample of PBMCs. The V and J segments used are TRBV7-3 and TRBJ1-3; the D gene is not confidently resolved. The CDR3 corresponds to CARRPGNTIYF. The bases read TGTGCCAGGCGGCCCGGAAACACCATATATTTT. Where the CDR3 stops, the reference TRBV7-3 and TRBJ1-3 genes take over; the full variable domain is GAGVSQTPSNKVTEKGKYVELRCDPISGHTALYWYRQSLGQGPEFLIYFQGTGAADDSGLPNDRFFAVRPEGSVSTLKIQRTERGDSAVYLCARRPGNTIYFGEGSWLTVV.